These 8 T cell receptor beta chains share one sample of origin, sequenced in a study of T cell repertoires in aging, cancer and after chemotherapy. A mixed TRB-A/B primer pool amplified rearranged TRB by multiplex touch-down PCR. TCRdb reprocessed the multiplex PCR reads via MiXCR and lists one record per CDR3 protein. The table records approximately 2,300 distinct CDR3 sequences, 30% of them present only once. The template was genomic DNA from peripheral blood, not RNA. Input material: blood. The receptors originated from a human donor with a solid tumor.

The chain combines TRBV5-1 with TRBJ2-2; the match to TRBD1 covers 11 bases. Trimming removed 4 bases from V and 0 bases from J; junction bases left unmatched: 5. The CDR3 spans 17 residues. Per germline, CDR1 SGHRS and CDR2 YFSETQ. The CDR3 DNA sequence: TGCGCCAGCAGCCTTCCGGGACAGGGGGCGAACACCGGGGAGCTGTTTTTT. Amino acid sequence: CASSLPGQGANTGELFF.

In its sample, this clonotype ranks as large. J is TRBJ2-6 and V is TRBV6-4; TRBD2 might be the D (6 bases). Trimming cost V 2 bases and J 2 bases, with 7 bases left between them. The CDR3 loop spans 15 amino acids. CDR1 and CDR2 (germline): MRHNA, SNTAGT. The CDR3, as DNA: TGTGCCAGCAGTGACAGGAGGGCTGGGGCCAACGTCCTGACTTTC. This encodes CASSDRRAGANVLTF.

This clonotype ranks as large. Written as DNA, the CDR3 is TGCAGCGTCGGAGGGGGGCGAGGCCCTGAAGCTTTCTTT. Its translation: CSVGGGRGPEAFF. The chain joins TRBV29-1 to TRBJ1-1; D may be TRBD1 (6 bases). Germline V gives CDR1 SQVTM, CDR2 ANQGSEA. V lost 6 bases, J lost 6 bases, and 17 bases lay in between. The CDR3 runs to 13 residues.

The chain is built from TRBV5-1 and TRBJ2-7; 8 bases are shared with TRBD1. The CDR3 has 15 residues. Germline CDR1 is SGHRS and CDR2 is YFSETQ. J was trimmed by 0 bases and V by 0 bases; bases with no gene match: 2. CDR3 protein: CASSLGQGTSYEQYF. The DNA of the CDR3 is TGCGCCAGCAGCTTGGGACAGGGGACCTCCTACGAGCAGTACTTC.

The rearrangement joins TRBV10-3 to TRBJ2-2; 8 positions agree with TRBD1. V gave up 9 bases and J gave up 5 bases; unmatched junction bases: 5. The germline CDR1 and CDR2 sequences are ENHRY and SYGVKD. The CDR3 is 13 residues long. The CDR3 DNA is TGTGCCATTCAGGGGGCTGGGACCGGGGAGCTGTTTTTT. As protein: CAIQGAGTGELFF.

This chain uses TRBV30 with TRBJ1-5; a weak D match, TRBD1 (5 bases). The V end was cut by 2 bases, the J end by 3 bases, with 11 bases between. The CDR3 loop spans 14 amino acids. Germline CDR1 reads GTSNPN; CDR2 reads SVGIG (reference sequence). The CDR3 region has the DNA TGTGCCTGGAGTCTGGGACGCAACAATCAGCCCCAGCATTTT. Translation: CAWSLGRNNQPQHF. The entire variable domain, with the rest obtained from reference TRBV30 and TRBJ1-5, is as follows: SQTIHQWPATLVQPVGSPLSLECTVEGTSNPNLYWYRQAAGRGLQLLFYSVGIGQISSEVPQNLSASRPQDRQFILSSKKLLLSDSGFYLCAWSLGRNNQPQHFGDGTRLSIL.

V and J are TRBV7-2 and TRBJ2-3; 8 bases agree with TRBD2. The germline gives CDR1 SGHTA, CDR2 FQGNSA. This CDR3 spans 17 amino acids. The J segment lost 4 bases and the V segment lost 2 bases, leaving 11 bases of the junction unmatched. This CDR3 reads CASSLSSTGGRADTQYF. The CDR3 DNA reads as TGTGCCAGCAGCTTATCCTCTACGGGGGGGCGCGCAGATACGCAGTATTTT.

By share of the sample, this clonotype is medium-sized. This chain connects TRBV6-5 to TRBJ1-1, with 9 nucleotides matching TRBD1. V was clipped by 2 bases and J by 7 bases; unmatched bases: 5. Germline V gene lookup returns CDR1 MNHEY and CDR2 SVGAGI. CDR3 length equals 14 residues. CDR3 sequence reads: CASSYHGTGNEAFF. The CDR3 DNA sequence: TGTGCCAGCAGTTACCACGGGACAGGGAATGAAGCTTTCTTT.